This is a list of T cell receptor beta chains from one sample in a study of control samples from healthy donors and cancer patients. Profiling relied on immunoSEQ multiplex PCR, and the TCRdb table lists in-frame clones only, not all of them. The sample holds more than 80,000 clones, over 85% seen once. Sequenced input: blood. The receptors were gathered from a man younger than 30 in good health. The CDR3 runs from the conserved cysteine through the conserved F or W. D genes are given only for firm matches. Only some rows state a clone size, as once, few, many or a class for expanded clones.

J | size | V | D | DNA | CDR3
TRBJ2-1 | NA | TRBV3-1/TRBV3-2 | TRBD2 | TGTGCCAGCGCGGGGGGCTACAATGAGCAGTTCTTC | CASAGGYNEQFF
TRBJ2-2 | NA | TRBV15 | NA | TGTGCCACCAGCAGAGTACCTGAATCAACGAACACCGGGGAGCTGTTTTTT | CATSRVPESTNTGELFF
TRBJ1-1 | NA | TRBV5-1 | NA | TGCGCCAGCAGCTTGGAGGCAGCGAACACTGAAGCTTTCTTT | CASSLEAANTEAFF
TRBJ1-5 | NA | TRBV9 | NA | TGTGCCAGCAGCCGGGGCCGCAATCAGCCCCAGCATTTT | CASSRGRNQPQHF
TRBJ1-2 | NA | TRBV7-2 | NA | TGTGCCAGCAGCGACAACAGAGCTAACTATGGCTACACCTTC | CASSDNRANYGYTF
TRBJ1-1 | once | TRBV2 | NA | TGTGCCAGCAACCGTTGGACGAATCCAACTATGAACACTGAAGCTTTCTTT | CASNRWTNPTMNTEAFF
TRBJ1-1 | NA | TRBV30 | NA | TGTGCCTGGAGTGTATCACTCAAATACGGAGTTTGGAACACTGAAGCTTTCTTT | CAWSVSLKYGVWNTEAFF
TRBJ1-1 | once | TRBV30 | TRBD1 | TGTGCCTGGATGGGACAGGGAATCGAAAACACTGAAGCTTTCTTT | CAWMGQGIENTEAFF
TRBJ1-2 | NA | TRBV7-9 | NA | TGTGCCAGCAGCTTAGGCGGACAGACCTATGGCTACACCTTC | CASSLGGQTYGYTF
TRBJ1-3 | NA | TRBV3-1/TRBV3-2 | NA | TGTGCCAGCAGCCCCAACTCTGGAAACACCATATATTTT | CASSPNSGNTIYF
TRBJ1-2 | once | TRBV18 | NA | TGTGCCAGCTCACCCTGGGAGAACTATGGCTACACCTTC | CASSPWENYGYTF
TRBJ1-1 | NA | TRBV20-1 | NA | TGCAGTCCATACGCGGGCACTGAAGCTTTCTTT | CSPYAGTEAFF
TRBJ1-2 | NA | TRBV7-9 | NA | TGTGCCAGCAGCTTAGATGGGGACGGCTACACCTTC | CASSLDGDGYTF
TRBJ1-2 | NA | TRBV29-1 | TRBD1 | TGCAGCGTACCACGACAGGGGGCGGTCGGCTACACCTTC | CSVPRQGAVGYTF
TRBJ1-2 | NA | TRBV5-4 | NA | TGTGCCAGCAGGTCAGGGAACCCAGCTAACTATGGCTACACCTTC | CASRSGNPANYGYTF
TRBJ1-1 | NA | TRBV10-3 | TRBD1 | TGTGCCATCAGTGGGCCTGAGACAGGGGTGGACACTGAAGCTTTCTTT | CAISGPETGVDTEAFF
TRBJ1-5 | NA | TRBV9 | NA | TGTGCCAGCAGCTCCCGAGGAGGGGATCAGCCCCAGCATTTT | CASSSRGGDQPQHF
TRBJ2-3 | NA | TRBV5-5 | TRBD1 | TGTGCCAGCAGCTTTTTAGGGACAGGGGGCGCCCTCACAGATACGCAGTATTTT | CASSFLGTGGALTDTQYF
TRBJ1-5 | NA | TRBV15 | NA | TGTGCCACCAGCAAGGGCGGGAACGGTCAGCCCCAGCATTTT | CATSKGGNGQPQHF
TRBJ1-4 | NA | TRBV12-3/TRBV12-4 | NA | TGTGCCAGCAGCCAAACTAATGAAAAACTGTTTTTT | CASSQTNEKLFF
TRBJ2-2 | NA | TRBV27 | NA | TGTGCCAGCAACCTGGGTCCTAACACCGGGGAGCTGTTTTTT | CASNLGPNTGELFF
TRBJ1-1 | NA | TRBV2 | NA | TGTGCCAGCAGCTGGCCGGGGTCGGGGAACACTGAAGCTTTCTTT | CASSWPGSGNTEAFF
TRBJ2-7 | NA | TRBV19 | NA | TGTGCCAGTAGTTTCCCCGGGACGGTCGAAAGGACCTACGAGCAGTACTTC | CASSFPGTVERTYEQYF
TRBJ2-1 | NA | TRBV5-1 | TRBD2 | TGCGCCAGCAGCTTGATAGGGCTAGCGGGGCCGAACACCTACAATGAGCAGTTCTTC | CASSLIGLAGPNTYNEQFF
TRBJ1-5 | NA | TRBV7-2 | NA | TGTGCCAGCAGCTTATTAATGCAGCCCCAGCATTTT | CASSLLMQPQHF
TRBJ2-5 | NA | TRBV2 | NA | TGTGCCAGCACCCGGGACCAGGGAGAGACCCAGTACTTC | CASTRDQGETQYF
TRBJ2-7 | NA | TRBV7-2 | TRBD2 | TGTGCCAGCAGCTTTGGACTAGCGGGAGGCGAGCAGTACTTC | CASSFGLAGGEQYF